This TCR beta chain stems from a study of cytomegalovirus exposure and HLA in healthy donors. The CDR3 sequence is 12 residues long. Germline CDR1 reads MDHEN; CDR2 reads SYDVKM. Between the trimmed V and J ends, which lost 6 bases and 0 bases, there was a span of 6 bases. In the PCR, 60 Vbeta and 13 Jbeta primers were used. Here immunoSEQ multiplex PCR was the method, and the copy in TCRdb shows in-frame clones only, minus some. This table has 150,000 to 200,000 clones, about 80% appearing once. The V call is TRBV28, the J call TRBJ2-7; D is unclear. Sequenced sample: PBMCs. This clonotype originated in a man aged 25 to 45 in good health and CMV-seropositive. CDR3 amino acids: CASRRSSYEQYF. CDR3 DNA: TGTGCCAGCAGGCGGAGCTCCTACGAGCAGTACTTC.